These 18 T cell receptor beta chains share one sample of origin, sequenced in a study of regulatory T cells in long-lasting Graves disease. Time point: newly diagnosed GD, antithyroid drugs for less than 3 months. The TCR library was prepared using RNA isolated from PBMCs. Researchers made TCR beta libraries by using iRepertoire HTBI primers and running Arm-PCR on CDR3 regions. One entry per CDR3 protein, called by TCRdb with MiXCR from the multiplex PCR reads. The sample carries about 210,000 distinct CDR3 sequences, roughly 19% recorded once. The data were also submitted as part of a second study, on T cells in Graves' hyperthyroidism and ophthalmopathy.

Specimen: peripheral blood mononuclear cells (PBMCs), collected at new diagnosis, from a patient treated with antithyroid drugs. These receptors all stem from a woman in her twenties or thirties with Graves disease.

This clonotype was recorded many times. The gene calls are TRBV19 and TRBJ1-6; 9 bases align to TRBD1. CDR1 and CDR2 from the germline V gene are LNHDA and SQIVND (reference sequence). This CDR3 spans 14 amino acids. Germline trimming cut 7 bases from V and 7 bases from J; bases unmatched to any gene: 5. CDR3 protein: CASTRTGENSPLHF. CDR3 coding DNA: TGTGCCAGTACACGGACAGGGGAGAATTCACCCCTCCACTTT.

As DNA, the CDR3 is TGCGCCAGCAGCCAAGATATTAACAGGGCGAACACTGAAGCTTTCTTT. This encodes CASSQDINRANTEAFF. J is TRBJ1-1 and V is TRBV4-1; the D gene is possibly TRBD1 (6 bases). In germline, CDR1 is MGHRA, CDR2 YSYEKL. Between the trimmed V and J ends, which lost 0 bases and 1 base, there was a span of 12 bases. CDR3 length equals 16 residues.

As to this clonotype: Since a far larger clone is one base different, this is likely a read error. Given the absence of the conserved phenylalanine or tryptophan at the CDR3 end, a read error is likely. The gene calls are TRBV7-2 and TRBJ1-6; TRBD1 might be the D (6 bases). The germline V and J ends were trimmed by 5 bases and 10 bases, with 18 bases remaining between them. The germline V gene encodes CDR1 SGHTA and CDR2 FQGNSA. This CDR3 is 15 amino acids long. The CDR3 DNA follows: TGTGCCAGCAGCAAAAGGGCAGGGGCCCTATCACCCCTCCACTAT. Translation: CASSKRAGALSPLHY.

In this sample, this clonotype turned up a few times. The chain links TRBV19 to TRBJ2-1, with 11 positions matching TRBD2. Germline V CDR1 and CDR2: LNHDA, SQIVND (reference sequence). The J segment lost 7 bases and the V segment lost 3 bases, leaving 5 bases of the junction unmatched. This CDR3 is built from 15 residues. In DNA, the CDR3 is TGTGCCAGTAGTATTGGGACTAGCGGTATTAATGAGCAGTTCTTC. Residues: CASSIGTSGINEQFF. Full variable domain (remainder filled in from reference TRBV19 and TRBJ2-1): DGGITQSPKYLFRKEGQNVTLSCEQNLNHDAMYWYRQDPGQGLRLIYYSQIVNDFQKGDIAEGYSVSREKKESFPLTVTSAQKNPTAFYLCASSIGTSGINEQFFGPGTRLTVL.

This clonotype was counted at least ten times. The chain has TRBV27 and TRBJ1-6, with 7 bases that match TRBD1. This CDR3 comprises 19 residues. V lost 5 bases and J lost 10; bases outside the gene matches: 23. Germline loops: CDR1 MNHEY, CDR2 SMNVEV (reference sequence). The CDR3 sequence: CASSQGGFPAKGAPSPLHF. The CDR3 coding sequence is TGTGCCAGCAGTCAGGGAGGGTTCCCAGCGAAGGGGGCCCCATCACCCCTCCACTTT.

This clonotype was recorded many times. This chain uses TRBV7-9 with TRBJ1-5; weak D call: TRBD1 (5 bases). Trimming removed 3 bases from V and 3 bases from J, with 9 bases in between. Germline assignment: CDR1 SEHNR and CDR2 FQNEAQ (reference sequence). CDR3 length: 14 residues. CDR3 protein: CASSFDSLNQPQHF. The CDR3 nucleotides read TGTGCCAGCAGCTTTGACAGCCTCAATCAGCCCCAGCATTTT.

V and J are TRBV12-3 or TRBV12-4 and TRBJ2-2; 10 bases agree with TRBD2. V gave up 5 bases and J gave up 6 bases; unmatched junction bases: 3. CDR3 length equals 14 residues. The CDR3 bases are TGTGCCAGCAGTCCGGGACTAGCGCCCGGGGAGCTGTTTTTT. Translation: CASSPGLAPGELFF.

Ten or more counts support this clonotype. This chain links TRBV2 with TRBJ2-7; TRBD1 matches 7 bases. The junction had 6 bases not matched to a gene; V was cut back by 1 base and J by 12 bases. CDR3 length: 12 amino acids. Germline loops: CDR1 SNHLY, CDR2 FYNNEI. The CDR3, as DNA: TGTGCCAGCAGTGAAGAGGGGGCGAGAACGTACTTC. Its protein is CASSEEGARTYF.

There are many counts of this clonotype. The V gene is TRBV20-1, the J gene TRBJ1-5; 9 bases are a match to TRBD1. The germline V gene has CDR1 DFQATT and CDR2 SNEGSKA (reference sequence). This CDR3 region has 15 residues. Trimming at V came to 5 bases and at J to 0 bases, leaving 5 bases not matched to a gene. The CDR3 nucleotides read TGCAGTGCTTGGGACAGGGCGAATAGCAATCAGCCCCAGCATTTT. Amino acid sequence: CSAWDRANSNQPQHF.

This chain links TRBV7-9 with TRBJ2-3, with D possibly called TRBD1 or TRBD2 (5 bases each). The CDR3 runs to 16 residues. Germline CDR1 reads SEHNR; CDR2 reads FQNEAQ (reference sequence). Trimming removed 1 base at V and 1 base at J, with 12 bases between. The DNA for the CDR3 is TGTGCCAGCAGCTTAGGTAGAGGGGACGGCACAGATACGCAGTATTTT. Protein: CASSLGRGDGTDTQYF.

This clonotype was seen at least ten times. The rearrangement links TRBV6-1 to TRBJ1-3; D gene uncertain. V was pared by 6 bases and J by 0 bases, with 12 bases between. Germline loops: CDR1 MNHNS, CDR2 SASEGT. The CDR3 spans 15 residues. The CDR3 loop reads CASRPFAFSGNTIYF. CDR3 nucleotide sequence: TGTGCCAGCAGACCTTTTGCCTTCTCTGGAAACACCATATATTTT.

In its sample, this clonotype was seen many times. The chain combines TRBV28 with TRBJ1-2; possible D gene TRBD1, 5 bases. CDR3 length: 13 amino acids. V shed 3 bases and J shed 8 bases, with 13 bases lying between them. Germline V gene lookup returns CDR1 MDHEN and CDR2 SYDVKM. The CDR3 region has the DNA TGTGCCAGCAGTTTCCTGCACAGGTCGGGCTACACCTTC. Translating gives CASSFLHRSGYTF.

This clonotype has just one count. The CDR3 spells CASRPIAPGTDYGYTF. The CDR3 DNA sequence: TGTGCCAGCCGGCCGATAGCCCCGGGGACAGACTATGGCTACACCTTC. The J gene is TRBJ1-2, the V gene TRBV2; TRBD1 matches at 7 bases. Germline trimming cut 8 bases from V and 3 bases from J; bases unmatched to any gene: 15. CDR3 length: 16 residues. Germline-derived CDR1 and CDR2 are SNHLY and FYNNEI.

This clonotype was observed many times. The chain carries TRBV12-5 and TRBJ2-5; the D call may be TRBD1 or TRBD2 (5 bases each). The V and J ends lost 6 bases and 5 bases respectively, with 10 bases between them. The V gene's germline CDR1 is LGHNT and CDR2 FRNRAP. The CDR3 loop spans 12 amino acids. In nucleotides, the CDR3 is TGTGCTAGTGGCACGGGGCCCGAGACCCAGTACTTC. This encodes CASGTGPETQYF.

This clonotype was counted only a few times. The likely explanation is a read error, given a far larger clone one base away. The chain recombines TRBV12-3 or TRBV12-4 with TRBJ2-1, with D tentatively TRBD1 (5 bases). The J call is doubtful: the DNA matches TRBJ2-5 better. CDR3 size: 14 residues. The CDR3, as DNA: TGTGCCAGCGGTTTTAAGGGCAGGGTGGAGACCCAGTACTTC. This gives the protein CASGFKGRVETQYF.

This clonotype was detected ten times or more. The chain recombines TRBV28 with TRBJ1-1; unclear D gene. The V gene lost 2 bases and the J gene lost 6 bases, with 22 bases spanning the gap. Germline CDR1 MDHEN, CDR2 SYDVKM. This CDR3 has 17 residues. Written as DNA, the CDR3 is TGTGCCAGCAGTTTACTTCCCCCCGACGGCTGGGCGCCTGAAGCTTTCTTT. Its translation is CASSLLPPDGWAPEAFF.

There are many counts of this clonotype. V is TRBV10-2 and J is TRBJ2-5, with 8 bases lining up with TRBD1. There are 14 residues in the CDR3. The germline V gene has CDR1 WSHSY and CDR2 SAAADI. With V trimmed by 6 bases and J by 0 bases, 3 bases remained unmatched. This CDR3 is CASSGQGYQETQYF. DNA for the CDR3: TGCGCCAGCAGCGGACAGGGTTACCAAGAGACCCAGTACTTC.

The chain carries TRBV18 and TRBJ2-3, with D perhaps matching TRBD1 or TRBD2 (6 bases each). V was pared by 3 bases and J by 1 base, with 17 bases between. This CDR3 is 17 amino acids long. Germline V gene data show CDR1 as KGHSH and CDR2 as LQKENI. CDR3 in DNA: TGTGCCAGCTCACCTCCGAGGGGGGATAGCGGCACAGATACGCAGTATTTT. Its translation: CASSPPRGDSGTDTQYF.